The clone carrying this T cell receptor (beta chain) was seen a handful of times. The donors, all of them Caucasian adults, lived in Nashville, Tennessee. The sample originates from a study of shared clonotypes between healthy human individuals. Each subset's genomic DNA was shared equally among a number of immunoSEQ plates. TCRdb keeps only in-frame clones here, not all; method: immunoSEQ multiplex PCR. The sample lists fewer than 650,000 clones, 76% seen once, with around 13% in the top ten. The V and J ends lost 4 bases and 2 bases, in that order; junction bases with no gene match: 8. This CDR3 contains 15 residues. CDR1 and CDR2 from the germline V gene are SGHRS and YFSETQ.

Sequencing input: PBMCs. This receptor was taken from a woman aged 40 to 49 in good health. Some clones in this sample may be carry-over from other donors' samples. This sequence joins TRBV5-1 and TRBJ1-1; 7 bases agree with TRBD1. The CDR3 sequence is CASSTTGAGNTEAFF. DNA of the CDR3: TGCGCCAGCAGCACCACAGGGGCCGGAAACACTGAAGCTTTCTTT.